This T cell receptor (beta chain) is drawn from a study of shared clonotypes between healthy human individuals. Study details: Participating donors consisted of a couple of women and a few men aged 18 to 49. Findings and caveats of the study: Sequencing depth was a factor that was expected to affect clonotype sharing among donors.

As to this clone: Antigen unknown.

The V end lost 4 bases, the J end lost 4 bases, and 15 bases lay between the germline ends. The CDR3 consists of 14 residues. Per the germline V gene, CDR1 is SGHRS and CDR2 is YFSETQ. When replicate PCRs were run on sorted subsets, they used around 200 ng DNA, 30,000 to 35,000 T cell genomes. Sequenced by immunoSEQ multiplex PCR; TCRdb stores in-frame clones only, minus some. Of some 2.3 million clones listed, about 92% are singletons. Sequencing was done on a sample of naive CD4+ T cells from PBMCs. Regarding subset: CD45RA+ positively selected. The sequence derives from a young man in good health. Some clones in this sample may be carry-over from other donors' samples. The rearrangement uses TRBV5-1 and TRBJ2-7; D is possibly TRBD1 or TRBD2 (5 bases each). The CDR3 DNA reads TGCGCCAGCAGCCGCCCCGAGGGGACGTACGAGCAGTACTTC. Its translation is CASSRPEGTYEQYF. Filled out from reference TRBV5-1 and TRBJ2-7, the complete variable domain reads KAGVTQTPRYLIKTRGQQVTLSCSPISGHRSVSWYQQTPGQGLQFLFEYFSETQRNKGNFPGRFSGRQFSNSRSEMNVSTLELGDSALYLCASSRPEGTYEQYFGPGTRLTVT.